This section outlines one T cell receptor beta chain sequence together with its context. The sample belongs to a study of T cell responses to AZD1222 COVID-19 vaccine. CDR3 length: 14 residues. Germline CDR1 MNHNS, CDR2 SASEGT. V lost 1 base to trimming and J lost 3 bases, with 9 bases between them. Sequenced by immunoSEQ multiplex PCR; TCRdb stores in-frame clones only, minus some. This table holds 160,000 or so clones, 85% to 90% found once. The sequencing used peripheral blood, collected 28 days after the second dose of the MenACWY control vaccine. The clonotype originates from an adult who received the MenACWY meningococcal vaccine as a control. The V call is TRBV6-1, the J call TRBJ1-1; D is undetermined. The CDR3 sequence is CASSEGAGYTEAFF. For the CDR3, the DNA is TGTGCCAGCAGTGAAGGGGCGGGTTACACTGAAGCTTTCTTT.